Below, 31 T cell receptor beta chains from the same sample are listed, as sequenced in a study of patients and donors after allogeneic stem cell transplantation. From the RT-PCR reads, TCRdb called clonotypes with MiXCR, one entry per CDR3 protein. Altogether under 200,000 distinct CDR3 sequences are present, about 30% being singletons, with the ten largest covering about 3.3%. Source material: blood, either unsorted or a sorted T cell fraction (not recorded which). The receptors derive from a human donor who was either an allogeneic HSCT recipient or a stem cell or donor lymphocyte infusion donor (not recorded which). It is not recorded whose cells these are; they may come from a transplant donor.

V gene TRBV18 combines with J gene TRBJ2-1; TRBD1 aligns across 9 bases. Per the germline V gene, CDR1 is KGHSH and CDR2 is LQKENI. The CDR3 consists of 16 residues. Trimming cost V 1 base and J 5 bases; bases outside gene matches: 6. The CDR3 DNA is TGTGCCAGCTCACCACTTAAGGGACAGGGTAACAATGAGCAGTTCTTC. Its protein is CASSPLKGQGNNEQFF.

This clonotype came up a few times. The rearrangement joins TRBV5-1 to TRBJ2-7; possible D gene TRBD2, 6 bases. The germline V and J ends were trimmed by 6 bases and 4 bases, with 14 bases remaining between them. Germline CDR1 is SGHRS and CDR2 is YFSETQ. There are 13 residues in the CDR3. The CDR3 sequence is CASKGGMNYEQYF. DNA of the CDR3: TGCGCCAGCAAGGGCGGGATGAATTACGAGCAGTACTTC.

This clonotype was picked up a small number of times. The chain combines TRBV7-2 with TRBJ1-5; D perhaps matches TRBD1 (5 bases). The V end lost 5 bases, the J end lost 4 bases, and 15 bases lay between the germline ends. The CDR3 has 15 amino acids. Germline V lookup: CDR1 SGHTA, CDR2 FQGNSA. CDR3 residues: CASSPIGRGNQPQHF. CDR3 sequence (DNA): TGTGCCAGCAGCCCAATTGGACGGGGGAATCAGCCCCAGCATTTT. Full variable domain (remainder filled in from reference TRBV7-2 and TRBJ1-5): GAGVSQSPSNKVTEKGKDVELRCDPISGHTALYWYRQSLGQGLEFLIYFQGNSAPDKSGLPSDRFSAERTGGSVSTLTIQRTQQEDSAVYLCASSPIGRGNQPQHFGDGTRLSIL.

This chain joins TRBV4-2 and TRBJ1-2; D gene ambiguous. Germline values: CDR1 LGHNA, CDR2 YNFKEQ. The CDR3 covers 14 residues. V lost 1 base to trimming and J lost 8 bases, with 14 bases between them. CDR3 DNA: TGTGCCAGCAGCCAAGCGCTCGAGGTTGGAGGCTACACCTTC. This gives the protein CASSQALEVGGYTF.

CDR3 bases: TGTGCCAGCAGTTCCCATTCCGGGACTAGCGGGAGAGGGAACTACAATGAGCAGTTCTTC. Protein sequence: CASSSHSGTSGRGNYNEQFF. This rearrangement joins TRBV6-5 to TRBJ2-1; 14 nucleotides match TRBD2. Germline V gene data show CDR1 as MNHEY and CDR2 as SVGAGI. The CDR3 spans 20 residues. J gave up 3 bases and V 4 bases, and 14 bases lay outside the gene matches.

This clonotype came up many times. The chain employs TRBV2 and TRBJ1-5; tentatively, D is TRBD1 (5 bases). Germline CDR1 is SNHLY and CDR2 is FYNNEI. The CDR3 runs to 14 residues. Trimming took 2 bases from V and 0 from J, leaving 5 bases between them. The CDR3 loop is CASSETGSNQPQHF. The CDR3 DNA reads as TGTGCCAGCAGTGAAACAGGTAGCAATCAGCCCCAGCATTTT.

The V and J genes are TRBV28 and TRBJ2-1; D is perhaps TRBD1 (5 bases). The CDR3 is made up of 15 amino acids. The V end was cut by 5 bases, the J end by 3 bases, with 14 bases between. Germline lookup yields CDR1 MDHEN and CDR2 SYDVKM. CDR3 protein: CASSVDSPIYNEQFF. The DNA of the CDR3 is TGTGCCAGCAGTGTTGACAGTCCCATCTACAATGAGCAGTTCTTC.

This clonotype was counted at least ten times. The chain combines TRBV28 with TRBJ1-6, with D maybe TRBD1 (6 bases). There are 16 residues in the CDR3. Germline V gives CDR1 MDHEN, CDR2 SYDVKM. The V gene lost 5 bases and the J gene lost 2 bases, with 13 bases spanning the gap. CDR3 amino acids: CASSPQGGTYNSPLHF. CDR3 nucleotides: TGTGCCAGCAGTCCTCAAGGGGGGACCTATAATTCACCCCTCCACTTT.

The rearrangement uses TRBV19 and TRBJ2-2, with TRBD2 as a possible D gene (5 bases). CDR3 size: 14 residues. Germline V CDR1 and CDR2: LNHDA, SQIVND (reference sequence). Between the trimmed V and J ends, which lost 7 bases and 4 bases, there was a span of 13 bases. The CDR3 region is CASKRTGFTGELFF. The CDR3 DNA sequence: TGTGCCAGTAAGAGGACGGGGTTCACCGGGGAGCTGTTTTTT.

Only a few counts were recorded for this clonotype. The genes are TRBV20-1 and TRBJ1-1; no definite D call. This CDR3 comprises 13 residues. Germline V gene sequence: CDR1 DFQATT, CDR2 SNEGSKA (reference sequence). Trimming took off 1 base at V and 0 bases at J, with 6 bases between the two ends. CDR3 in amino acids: CSARVHMNTEAFF. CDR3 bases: TGCAGTGCTAGAGTACACATGAACACTGAAGCTTTCTTT.

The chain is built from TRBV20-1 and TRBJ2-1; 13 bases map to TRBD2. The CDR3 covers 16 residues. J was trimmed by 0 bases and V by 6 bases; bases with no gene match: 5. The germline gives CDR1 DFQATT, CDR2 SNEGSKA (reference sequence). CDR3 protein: CSAAGLAGSSYNEQFF. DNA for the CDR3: TGCAGTGCAGCGGGACTAGCGGGGAGCTCCTACAATGAGCAGTTCTTC.

The CDR3 coding sequence is TGCAGCGTCGGGAGAGTCGACGAGCAGTACTTC. Residues: CSVGRVDEQYF. The V and J genes are TRBV29-1 and TRBJ2-7, with D tentatively TRBD2 (6 bases). The V end was cut by 6 bases, the J end by 5 bases, with 11 bases between. The CDR3 sequence is 11 residues long. Germline-derived CDR1 and CDR2 are SQVTM and ANQGSEA.

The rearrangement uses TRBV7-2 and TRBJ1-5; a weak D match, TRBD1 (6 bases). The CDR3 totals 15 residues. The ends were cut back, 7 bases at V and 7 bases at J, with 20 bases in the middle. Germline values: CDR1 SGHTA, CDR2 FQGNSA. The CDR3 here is CASTQGWAGDQPQHF. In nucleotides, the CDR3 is TGTGCCAGCACCCAAGGGTGGGCAGGGGACCAGCCCCAGCATTTT.

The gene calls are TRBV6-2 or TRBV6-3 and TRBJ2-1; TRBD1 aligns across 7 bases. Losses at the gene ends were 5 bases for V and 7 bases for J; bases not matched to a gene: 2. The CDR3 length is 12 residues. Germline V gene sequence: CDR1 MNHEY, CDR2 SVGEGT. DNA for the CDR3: TGTGCCAGCAGTCACAGGGGAAATGAGCAGTTCTTC. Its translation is CASSHRGNEQFF.

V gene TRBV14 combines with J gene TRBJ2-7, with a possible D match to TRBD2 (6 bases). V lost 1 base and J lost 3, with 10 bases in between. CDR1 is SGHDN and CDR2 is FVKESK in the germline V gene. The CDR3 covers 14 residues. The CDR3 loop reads CASSQVGSGYEQYF. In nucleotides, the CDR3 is TGTGCCAGCAGCCAAGTTGGTAGCGGCTACGAGCAGTACTTC.

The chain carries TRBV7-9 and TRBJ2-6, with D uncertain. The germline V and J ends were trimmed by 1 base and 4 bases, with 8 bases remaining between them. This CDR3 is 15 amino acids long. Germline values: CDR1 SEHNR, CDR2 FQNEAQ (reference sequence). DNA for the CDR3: TGTGCCAGCAGCTTAGGAAGTCGAGGGGCCAACGTCCTGACTTTC. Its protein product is CASSLGSRGANVLTF.

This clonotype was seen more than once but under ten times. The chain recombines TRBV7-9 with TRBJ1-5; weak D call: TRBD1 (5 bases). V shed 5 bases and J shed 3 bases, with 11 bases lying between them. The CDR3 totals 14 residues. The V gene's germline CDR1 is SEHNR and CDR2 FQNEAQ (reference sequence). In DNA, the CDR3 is TGTGCCAGCAGCGCTGGGGGTATCAATCAGCCCCAGCATTTT. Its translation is CASSAGGINQPQHF.

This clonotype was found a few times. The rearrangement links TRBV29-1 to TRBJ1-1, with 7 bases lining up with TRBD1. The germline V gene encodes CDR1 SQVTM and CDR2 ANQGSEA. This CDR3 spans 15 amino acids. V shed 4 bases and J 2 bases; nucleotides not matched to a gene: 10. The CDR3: CSVGRLGTVNTEAFF. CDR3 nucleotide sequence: TGCAGCGTTGGGCGGCTGGGGACAGTTAACACTGAAGCTTTCTTT.

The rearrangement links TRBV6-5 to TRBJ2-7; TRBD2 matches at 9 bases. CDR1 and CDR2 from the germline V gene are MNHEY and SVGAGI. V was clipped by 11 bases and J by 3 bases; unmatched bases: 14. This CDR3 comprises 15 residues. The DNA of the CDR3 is TGTGCCTCCAGACTAGCGGTCGGTCCCCGCTACGAGCAGTACTTC. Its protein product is CASRLAVGPRYEQYF.

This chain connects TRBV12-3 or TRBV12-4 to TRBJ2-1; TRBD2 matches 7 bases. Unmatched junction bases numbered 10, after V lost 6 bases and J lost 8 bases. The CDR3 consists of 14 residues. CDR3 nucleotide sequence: TGTGCCAGCAGACCCGGAAGGGCGGGGGATGAGCAGTTCTTC. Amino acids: CASRPGRAGDEQFF.

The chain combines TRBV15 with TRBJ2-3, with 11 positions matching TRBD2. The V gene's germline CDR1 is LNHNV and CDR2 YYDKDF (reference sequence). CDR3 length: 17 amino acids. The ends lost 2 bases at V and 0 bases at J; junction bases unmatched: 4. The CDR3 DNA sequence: TGTGCCACCAGCAGATTGGGACTAGCGGCTAGCACAGATACGCAGTATTTT. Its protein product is CATSRLGLAASTDTQYF. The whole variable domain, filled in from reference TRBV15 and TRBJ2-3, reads DAMVIQNPRYQVTQFGKPVTLSCSQTLNHNVMYWYQQKSSQAPKLLFHYYDKDFNNEADTPDNFQSRRPNTSFCFLDIRSPGLGDTAMYLCATSRLGLAASTDTQYFGPGTRLTVL.

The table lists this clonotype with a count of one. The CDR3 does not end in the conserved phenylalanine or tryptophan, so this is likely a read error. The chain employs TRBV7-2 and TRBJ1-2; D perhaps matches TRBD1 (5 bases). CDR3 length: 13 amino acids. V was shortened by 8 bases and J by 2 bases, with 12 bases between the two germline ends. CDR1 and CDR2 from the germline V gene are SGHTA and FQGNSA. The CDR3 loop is CASGTGWNYGYTS. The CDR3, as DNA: TGTGCCAGCGGGACGGGGTGGAACTATGGCTACACCTCC.

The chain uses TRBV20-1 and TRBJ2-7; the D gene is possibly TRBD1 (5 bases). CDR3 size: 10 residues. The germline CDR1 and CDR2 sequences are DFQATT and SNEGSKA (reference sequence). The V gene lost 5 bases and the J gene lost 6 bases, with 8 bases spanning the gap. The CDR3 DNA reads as TGCAGTGCTCGACAGACCGAGCAGTACTTC. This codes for CSARQTEQYF.

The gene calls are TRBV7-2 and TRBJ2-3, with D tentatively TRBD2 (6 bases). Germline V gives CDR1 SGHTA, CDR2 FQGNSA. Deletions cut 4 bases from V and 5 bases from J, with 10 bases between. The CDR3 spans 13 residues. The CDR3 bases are TGTGCCAGCAGCTCCCGGAGGGGAGATACGCAGTATTTT. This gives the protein CASSSRRGDTQYF.

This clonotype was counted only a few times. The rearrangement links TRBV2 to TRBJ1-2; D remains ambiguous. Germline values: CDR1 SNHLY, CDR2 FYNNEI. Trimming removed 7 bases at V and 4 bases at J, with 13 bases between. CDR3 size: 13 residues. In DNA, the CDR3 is TGTGCCAGCACGGCACGCCCCATCTATGGCTACACCTTC. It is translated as CASTARPIYGYTF.

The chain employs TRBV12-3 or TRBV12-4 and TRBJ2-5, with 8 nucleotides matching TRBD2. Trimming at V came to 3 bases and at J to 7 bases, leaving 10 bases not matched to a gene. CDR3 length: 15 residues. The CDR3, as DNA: TGTGCCAGCAGTTTTCCGGGACTAGGGGATGGGACCCAGTACTTC. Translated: CASSFPGLGDGTQYF.

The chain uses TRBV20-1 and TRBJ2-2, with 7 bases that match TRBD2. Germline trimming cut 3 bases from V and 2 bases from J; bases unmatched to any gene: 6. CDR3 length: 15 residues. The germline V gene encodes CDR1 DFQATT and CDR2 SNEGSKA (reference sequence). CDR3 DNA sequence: TGCAGTGCTAGGACGCTAGCGGTCAACACCGGGGAGCTGTTTTTT. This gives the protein CSARTLAVNTGELFF.

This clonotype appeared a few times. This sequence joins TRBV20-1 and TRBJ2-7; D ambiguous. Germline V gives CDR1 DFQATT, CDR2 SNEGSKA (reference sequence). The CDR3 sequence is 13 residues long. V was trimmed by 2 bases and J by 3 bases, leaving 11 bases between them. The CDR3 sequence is CSARSGLVYEQYF. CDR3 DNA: TGCAGTGCTAGATCTGGGTTAGTCTACGAGCAGTACTTC.

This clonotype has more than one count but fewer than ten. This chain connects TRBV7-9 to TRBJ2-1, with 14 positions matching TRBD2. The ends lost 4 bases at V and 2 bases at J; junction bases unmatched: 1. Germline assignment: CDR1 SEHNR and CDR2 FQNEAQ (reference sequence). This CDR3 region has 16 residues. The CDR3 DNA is TGTGCCAGCAGCTGGGGACTAGCGGGGGCCTACAATGAGCAGTTCTTC. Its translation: CASSWGLAGAYNEQFF.

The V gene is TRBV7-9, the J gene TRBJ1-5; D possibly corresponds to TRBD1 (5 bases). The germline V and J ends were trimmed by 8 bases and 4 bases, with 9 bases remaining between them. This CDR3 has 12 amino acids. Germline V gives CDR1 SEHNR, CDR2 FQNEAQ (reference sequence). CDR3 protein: CASDGGNQPQHF. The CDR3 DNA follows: TGTGCCAGCGACGGGGGGAATCAGCCCCAGCATTTT.

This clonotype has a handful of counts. This CDR3 is CASSPVEDDSNEKLFF. CDR3 coding DNA: TGTGCCAGCAGTCCCGTCGAGGACGATTCTAATGAAAAACTGTTTTTT. The chain combines TRBV12-3 or TRBV12-4 with TRBJ1-4; no definite D call. The CDR3 runs 16 residues. V lost 5 bases to trimming and J lost 3 bases, with 16 bases between them.